These 26 T cell receptor beta chains were sequenced from one sample in a study of blood T cell repertoires in COVID-19. The assay was immunoSEQ multiplex PCR, and TCRdb's table has in-frame clones only and misses some. Found here are 55,000 to 75,000 clones, approximately 85% of them singletons; the top ten hold roughly 4%. Input material: peripheral blood. These receptors all stem from a man over 45 with active COVID-19.

The chain joins TRBV27 to TRBJ2-3; TRBD1 aligns across 8 bases. V was clipped by 9 bases and J by 7 bases; unmatched bases: 15. Germline CDR1 is MNHEY and CDR2 is SMNVEV (reference sequence). This CDR3 spans 15 amino acids. The CDR3 DNA is TGTGCCAGTAAGAAATCGGGACAGGTCTTATATACGCAGTATTTT. Amino acid sequence: CASKKSGQVLYTQYF.

CDR3 DNA: TGTGCCAGCAGCGCGGACGGTGCGGGGCCAGATACGCAGTATTTT. Translated: CASSADGAGPDTQYF. The gene calls are TRBV9 and TRBJ2-3; a possible D gene is TRBD2 (6 bases). Germline V gene data show CDR1 as SGDLS and CDR2 as YYNGEE. This CDR3 spans 15 amino acids. With 3 bases removed from V and 4 bases from J, the gap between germline ends came to 15 bases.

The chain couples TRBV9 to TRBJ2-5; 8 bases match TRBD1. This CDR3 spans 14 amino acids. Germline V gene data show CDR1 as SGDLS and CDR2 as YYNGEE. The V segment lost 3 bases and the J segment 2 bases; nucleotides outside the gene matches: 3. The CDR3 bases are TGTGCCAGCAGCGCTCGGGACAGGCAAGAGACCCAGTACTTC. Translation gives CASSARDRQETQYF.

The genes are TRBV5-6 and TRBJ2-7, with a weak D call TRBD2 (6 bases). Germline CDR1 SGHDT, CDR2 YYEEEE. The CDR3 is 17 residues long. Trimming removed 1 base from V and 2 bases from J, with 19 bases in between. The CDR3 region is CASSLLARDRIPYEQYF. The CDR3 DNA reads TGTGCCAGCAGCTTGCTCGCGCGGGACCGAATTCCCTACGAGCAGTACTTC.

The chain links TRBV5-5 to TRBJ2-6; maybe TRBD1 (5 bases). Between the trimmed V and J ends, which lost 1 base and 4 bases, there was a span of 18 bases. The CDR3 runs 18 residues. CDR1 and CDR2 from the germline V gene are SGHKS and YYEKEE (reference sequence). The CDR3 DNA reads TGTGCCAGCAGCTTGCAAGGGGCACTCGCCCTGGGGGCCAACGTCCTGACTTTC. Amino acid sequence: CASSLQGALALGANVLTF.

The chain combines TRBV19 with TRBJ2-1, with D perhaps TRBD1 (6 bases). Trimming took off 5 bases at V and 8 bases at J, with 13 bases between the two ends. The germline V gene encodes CDR1 LNHDA and CDR2 SQIVND (reference sequence). The CDR3 length is 13 residues. This CDR3 is CASSFDRLDEQFF. Here the CDR3 DNA reads TGTGCCAGTAGTTTTGACAGGTTGGATGAGCAGTTCTTC.

The chain is built from TRBV7-2 and TRBJ2-2; possible D gene TRBD2, 5 bases. The V and J ends lost 1 base and 4 bases respectively, with 10 bases between them. The CDR3 loop spans 15 amino acids. The germline CDR1 and CDR2 sequences are SGHTA and FQGNSA. The CDR3 DNA reads TGTGCCAGCAGCTTAGTCCTACGGGGCACCGGGGAGCTGTTTTTT. Translating gives CASSLVLRGTGELFF.

The rearrangement joins TRBV19 to TRBJ1-1, with a weak D call TRBD1 (5 bases). V was trimmed by 2 bases and J by 7 bases, leaving 20 bases between them. The CDR3 sequence is 16 residues long. The germline gives CDR1 LNHDA, CDR2 SQIVND (reference sequence). This CDR3 reads CASSISHRHGALEAFF. For the CDR3, the DNA is TGTGCCAGTAGTATATCCCACCGCCATGGGGCGCTTGAAGCTTTCTTT.

The V gene is TRBV5-1, the J gene TRBJ2-5, with D perhaps TRBD2 (6 bases). The CDR3 is 15 amino acids. Germline V gene data show CDR1 as SGHRS and CDR2 as YFSETQ. Trimming removed 4 bases from V and 6 bases from J, with 19 bases in between. The CDR3 coding sequence is TGCGCCAGCAGCACCTCTGGACCGGGAGCCCAGACCCAGTACTTC. Translated: CASSTSGPGAQTQYF.

This rearrangement joins TRBV24-1 to TRBJ2-1; 11 nucleotides line up with TRBD2. Germline-derived CDR1 and CDR2 are KGHDR and SFDVKD. This CDR3 comprises 17 residues. After removal of 3 bases from V and 4 bases from J, the junction contained 7 bases not matched to a gene. CDR3 sequence reads: CATSDPTSGGRYNEQFF. In nucleotides, the CDR3 is TGTGCCACCAGTGATCCCACTAGCGGGGGCCGATACAATGAGCAGTTCTTC.

This chain joins TRBV9 and TRBJ1-4; D is unresolved. Germline CDR1 is SGDLS and CDR2 is YYNGEE. CDR3 length equals 16 residues. V was trimmed by 4 bases and J by 7 bases, leaving 20 bases between them. DNA of the CDR3: TGTGCCAGCAGCACCGAACTCGGGGTGGTCGGTGAAAAACTGTTTTTT. Protein product: CASSTELGVVGEKLFF.

CDR3 sequence reads: CASRKLGGETQYF. The CDR3 coding sequence is TGTGCCAGCAGGAAACTAGGCGGAGAGACCCAGTACTTC. V usage is TRBV11-2 and J usage is TRBJ2-5; D is perhaps TRBD2 (5 bases). V was shortened by 6 bases and J by 4 bases, with 12 bases between the two germline ends. Germline loops: CDR1 SGHAT, CDR2 FQNNGV. The CDR3 covers 13 residues.

The chain links TRBV12-5 to TRBJ2-7, with 9 bases aligning to TRBD1. The V gene's germline CDR1 is LGHNT and CDR2 FRNRAP. The CDR3 length is 14 residues. V shed 7 bases and J 3 bases; nucleotides not matched to a gene: 7. The CDR3 DNA reads as TGTGCTAGTGCCCCGGAGGGACAGGGCTACGAGCAGTACTTC. Translation: CASAPEGQGYEQYF.

This clone was recorded only once. This chain connects TRBV5-4 to TRBJ2-2, with TRBD2 identical over 14 bases. Germline V gene sequence: CDR1 SGHNT, CDR2 YYREEE (reference sequence). This CDR3 contains 16 residues. V gave up 3 bases and J gave up 4 bases; unmatched junction bases: 2. CDR3 DNA: TGTGCCAGCAGCTCGGGACTAGCGGGGGCCACCGGGGAGCTGTTTTTT. Residues: CASSSGLAGATGELFF.

The chain recombines TRBV7-2 with TRBJ2-5; tentatively, D is TRBD2 (5 bases). Germline V gene lookup returns CDR1 SGHTA and CDR2 FQGNSA. V was clipped by 4 bases and J by 7 bases, with 19 bases between them. This CDR3 region has 15 residues. CDR3 amino acids: CASSSRRENYLTQYF. CDR3 DNA: TGTGCCAGCAGCTCCCGCCGGGAAAACTACCTGACCCAGTACTTC. Full variable domain (rest looked up from reference TRBV7-2 and TRBJ2-5): GAGVSQSPSNKVTEKGKDVELRCDPISGHTALYWYRQSLGQGLEFLIYFQGNSAPDKSGLPSDRFSAERTGGSVSTLTIQRTQQEDSAVYLCASSSRRENYLTQYFGPGTRLLVL.

The J gene is TRBJ2-5, the V gene TRBV11-2, with TRBD2 matching 10 bases. The CDR3 contains 17 residues. V gave up 2 bases and J gave up 1 base; unmatched junction bases: 7. Germline V CDR1 and CDR2: SGHAT, FQNNGV. CDR3 amino acids: CASSLMGSGGAQETQYF. In DNA form, the CDR3 reads TGTGCCAGCAGCTTAATGGGCAGCGGGGGGGCCCAAGAGACCCAGTACTTC.

This clone has just one count. The chain uses TRBV11-1 and TRBJ2-7; 8 positions agree with TRBD2. The ends lost 3 bases at V and 1 base at J; junction bases unmatched: 5. Per germline, CDR1 SGHAT and CDR2 FQDESV (reference sequence). This CDR3 spans 15 amino acids. CDR3 sequence reads: CASSFSGGASYEQYF. CDR3 nucleotide sequence: TGTGCCAGCAGCTTTTCGGGGGGGGCTTCCTACGAGCAGTACTTC.

This clone was seen just once. The rearrangement uses TRBV4-2 and TRBJ2-3; 8 nucleotides line up with TRBD2. The germline gives CDR1 LGHNA, CDR2 YNFKEQ. V trimming: 0 bases; J trimming: 10 bases; junction bases outside the gene matches: 3. CDR3 size: 13 residues. The CDR3 loop reads CASSQERGGPQYF. Written as DNA, the CDR3 is TGTGCCAGCAGCCAAGAACGGGGGGGGCCGCAGTATTTT.

The count of this clone is one. The CDR3 bases are TGCAGCGTTCTGACAGGGAACTATGGCTACACCTTC. This encodes CSVLTGNYGYTF. V gene TRBV29-1 combines with J gene TRBJ1-2, with 7 nucleotides matching TRBD1. The CDR3 runs 12 residues. Germline V gene data show CDR1 as SQVTM and CDR2 as ANQGSEA. Trimming cost V 5 bases and J 2 bases; bases outside gene matches: 2.

J is TRBJ1-5 and V is TRBV12-5, with a tentative D call TRBD1 (5 bases). The CDR3 covers 15 residues. The germline CDR1 and CDR2 sequences are LGHNT and FRNRAP. Between the trimmed V and J ends, which lost 0 bases and 0 bases, there was a span of 6 bases. The CDR3 protein is CASGLVGLSNQPQHF. Written as DNA, the CDR3 is TGTGCTAGTGGTTTGGTGGGACTTAGCAATCAGCCCCAGCATTTT.

This rearrangement joins TRBV6-2 or TRBV6-3 to TRBJ1-6; 10 bases map to TRBD1. Trimming removed 6 bases from V and 0 bases from J; junction bases left unmatched: 5. Germline CDR1 is MNHEY and CDR2 is SVGEGT. This CDR3 comprises 17 residues. CDR3 residues: CASSKDRGSSYNSPLHF. DNA for the CDR3: TGTGCCAGCAGCAAGGACAGGGGGAGCTCCTATAATTCACCCCTCCACTTT.

The gene calls are TRBV10-3 and TRBJ2-2; 7 nucleotides agree with TRBD2. Per germline, CDR1 ENHRY and CDR2 SYGVKD. V was pared by 4 bases and J by 1 base, with 0 bases of the junction left unmatched. This CDR3 spans 14 amino acids. CDR3 residues: CAISGGGNTGELFF. In nucleotides, the CDR3 is TGTGCCATCAGTGGGGGGGGGAACACCGGGGAGCTGTTTTTT.

This chain's CDR3 is CASRLIQGGNTEAFF. For the CDR3, the DNA is TGTGCCAGCAGACTAATACAGGGTGGAAACACTGAAGCTTTCTTT. The J gene is TRBJ1-1, the V gene TRBV6-5; a weak D match, TRBD1 (6 bases). Trimming took off 6 bases at V and 2 bases at J, with 16 bases between the two ends. The CDR3 totals 15 residues. The V gene's germline CDR1 is MNHEY and CDR2 SVGAGI.

The chain joins TRBV6-5 to TRBJ2-5, with 10 bases aligning to TRBD1. CDR1 is MNHEY, CDR2 SVGAGI, per germline. This CDR3 is built from 15 residues. Trimming cost V 6 bases and J 1 base; bases outside gene matches: 5. The CDR3 here is CASSLDRGPQETQYF. DNA of the CDR3: TGTGCCAGCAGCCTCGACAGGGGGCCCCAAGAGACCCAGTACTTC.

The CDR3 reads CASSDDRKNEQFF. CDR3 nucleotide sequence: TGTGCCAGCAGTGACGACAGGAAAAATGAGCAGTTCTTC. The chain couples TRBV6-1 to TRBJ2-1; D perhaps matches TRBD1 (6 bases). V was clipped by 3 bases and J by 7 bases, with 10 bases between them. The length of the CDR3 is 13 residues. CDR1 and CDR2 from the germline V gene are MNHNS and SASEGT.

The chain combines TRBV5-6 with TRBJ2-3, with TRBD1 as a possible D gene (6 bases). Germline V gene data show CDR1 as SGHDT and CDR2 as YYEEEE. Trimming removed 2 bases at V and 3 bases at J, with 13 bases between. The length of the CDR3 is 15 residues. The CDR3 DNA is TGTGCCAGCAGCTTACTCAGGGGTGGGACAGATACGCAGTATTTT. It specifies CASSLLRGGTDTQYF.